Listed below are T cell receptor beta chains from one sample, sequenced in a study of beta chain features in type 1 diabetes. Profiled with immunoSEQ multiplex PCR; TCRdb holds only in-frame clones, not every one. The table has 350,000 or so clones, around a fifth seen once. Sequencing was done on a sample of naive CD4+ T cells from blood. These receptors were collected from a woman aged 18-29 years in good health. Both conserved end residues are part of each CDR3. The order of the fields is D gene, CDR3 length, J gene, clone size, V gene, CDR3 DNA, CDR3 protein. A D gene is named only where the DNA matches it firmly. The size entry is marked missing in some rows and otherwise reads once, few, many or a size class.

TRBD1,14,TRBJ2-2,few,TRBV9,TGTGCCAGCAGCACCCGGACAGGCGGCGGGGAGCTGTTTTTT,CASSTRTGGGELFF
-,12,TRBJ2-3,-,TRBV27,TGTGCCAGCTTCTCTCTCACAGATACGCAGTATTTT,CASFSLTDTQYF
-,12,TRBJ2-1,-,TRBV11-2,TGTGCCAGCAGCTTAGAGACTCGCGAGCAGTTCTTC,CASSLETREQFF
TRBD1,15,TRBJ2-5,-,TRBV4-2,TGTGCCAGCAATCCCCAGGGAGGGACAGGGGAGACCCAGTACTTC,CASNPQGGTGETQYF
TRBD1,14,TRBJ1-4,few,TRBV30,TGTGCCTGGAACCCGGGACAGGGCCGTGAAAAACTGTTTTTT,CAWNPGQGREKLFF
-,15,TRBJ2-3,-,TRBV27,TGTGCCAGCAGCGAGGGAGCGTGGGGGGCAGATACGCAGTATTTT,CASSEGAWGADTQYF
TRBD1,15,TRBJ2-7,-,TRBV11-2,TGTGCCAGCAGCTCCCCTCTGACAGGGGACTACGAGCAGTACTTC,CASSSPLTGDYEQYF
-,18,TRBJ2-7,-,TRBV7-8,TGTGCCAGCAGCTTAGGGGCAAGGGGGAGCGGGATCACCTACGAGCAGTACTTC,CASSLGARGSGITYEQYF
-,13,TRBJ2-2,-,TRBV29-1,TGCAGCGGCGCCAAAGTTAACACCGGGGAGCTGTTTTTT,CSGAKVNTGELFF
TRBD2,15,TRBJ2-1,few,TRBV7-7,TGTGCTAGCAGCTCCGGTGGGACTAGCGCCAATGAGCAGTTCTTC,CASSSGGTSANEQFF
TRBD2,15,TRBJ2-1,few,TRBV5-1,TGCGCCAGCAGCTTGATTGGGCGGGGGGGGAATGAGCAGTTCTTC,CASSLIGRGGNEQFF
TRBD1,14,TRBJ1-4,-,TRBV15,TGTGCCACCAGCAGGAGGACAGGTAGTGAAAAACTGTTTTTT,CATSRRTGSEKLFF
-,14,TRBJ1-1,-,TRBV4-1,TGCGCCAGCAGCTTCTTGTCCAGAAACACTGAAGCTTTCTTT,CASSFLSRNTEAFF
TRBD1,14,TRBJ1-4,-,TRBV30,TGTGCCTGGAACCGGGGACAGGGCTATGAAAAACTGTTTTTT,CAWNRGQGYEKLFF
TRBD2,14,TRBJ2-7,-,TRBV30,TGTGCCTGGAGCCGGACTAGCGGGAGTTACGAGCAGTACTTC,CAWSRTSGSYEQYF
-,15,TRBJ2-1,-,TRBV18,TGTGCCAGCTCACCAGAGGCGAGCTCCTACAATGAGCAGTTCTTC,CASSPEASSYNEQFF
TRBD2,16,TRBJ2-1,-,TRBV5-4,TGTGCCAGCAGCATAGGACTAGAGGTATCCTACAATGAGCAGTTCTTC,CASSIGLEVSYNEQFF
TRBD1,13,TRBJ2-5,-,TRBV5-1,TGCGCCAGTTCGACAGGGGGTTCAGAGACCCAGTACTTC,CASSTGGSETQYF
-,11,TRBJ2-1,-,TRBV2,TGTGCCAGCAGTGCTGAGAATGAGCAGTTCTTC,CASSAENEQFF
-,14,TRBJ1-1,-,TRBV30,TGTGCCTGGAGTGTATCCGGCGGAGTCACTGAAGCTTTCTTT,CAWSVSGGVTEAFF
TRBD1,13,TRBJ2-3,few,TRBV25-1,TGTGCCAGCAGCGCTGTCAGGGGGCAGACGCAGTATTTT,CASSAVRGQTQYF
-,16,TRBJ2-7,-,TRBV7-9,TGTGCCAGCAGCTTAGGTTTCTTTAGCGCCGCTGGGGAGCAGTACTTC,CASSLGFFSAAGEQYF
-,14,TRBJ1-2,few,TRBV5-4,TGTGCCAGCAGCTTGGGAGCAGGGGACTATGGCTACACCTTC,CASSLGAGDYGYTF